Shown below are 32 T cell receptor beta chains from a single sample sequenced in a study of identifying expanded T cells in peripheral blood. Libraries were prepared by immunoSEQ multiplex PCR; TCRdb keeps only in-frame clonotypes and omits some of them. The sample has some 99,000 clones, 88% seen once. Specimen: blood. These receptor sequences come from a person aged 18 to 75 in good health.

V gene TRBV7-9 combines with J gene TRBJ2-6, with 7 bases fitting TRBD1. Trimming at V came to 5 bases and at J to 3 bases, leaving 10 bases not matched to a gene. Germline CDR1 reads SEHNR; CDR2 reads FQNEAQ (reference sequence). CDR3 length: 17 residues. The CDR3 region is CASSRGQAVSGANVLTF. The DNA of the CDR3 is TGTGCCAGCAGCCGCGGACAGGCCGTAAGTGGGGCCAACGTCCTGACTTTC.

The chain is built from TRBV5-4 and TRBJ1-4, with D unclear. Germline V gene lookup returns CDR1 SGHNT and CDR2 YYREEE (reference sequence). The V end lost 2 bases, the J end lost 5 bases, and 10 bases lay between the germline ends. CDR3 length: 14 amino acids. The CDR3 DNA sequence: TGTGCCAGCAGCTTTAAGGGAGGGAATGAAAAACTGTTTTTT. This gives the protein CASSFKGGNEKLFF.

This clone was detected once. In DNA form, the CDR3 reads TGCGCCAGCAGCCAAGAGCCCTTGTACAGAGACAATGAAAAACTGTTTTTT. Protein product: CASSQEPLYRDNEKLFF. The chain has TRBV4-1 and TRBJ1-4, with unresolved D. The V end was cut by 0 bases, the J end by 5 bases, with 16 bases between. The CDR3 runs 17 residues. Germline lookup yields CDR1 MGHRA and CDR2 YSYEKL.

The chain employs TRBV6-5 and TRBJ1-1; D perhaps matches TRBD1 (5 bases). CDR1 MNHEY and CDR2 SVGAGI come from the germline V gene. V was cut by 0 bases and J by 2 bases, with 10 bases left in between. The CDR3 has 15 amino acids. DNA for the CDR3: TGTGCCAGCAGTTACTCAGACAGAAGAAACACTGAAGCTTTCTTT. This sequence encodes CASSYSDRRNTEAFF.

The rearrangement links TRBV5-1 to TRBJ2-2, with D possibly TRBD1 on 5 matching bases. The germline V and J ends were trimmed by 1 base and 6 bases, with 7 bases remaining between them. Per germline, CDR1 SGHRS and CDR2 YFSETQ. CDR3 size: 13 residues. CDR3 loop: CASSLLGAGELFF. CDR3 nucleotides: TGCGCCAGCAGCTTGTTAGGGGCCGGGGAGCTGTTTTTT.

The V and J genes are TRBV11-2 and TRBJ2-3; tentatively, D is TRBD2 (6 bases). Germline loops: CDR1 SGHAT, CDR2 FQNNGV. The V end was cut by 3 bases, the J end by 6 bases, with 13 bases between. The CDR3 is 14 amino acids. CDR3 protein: CASSLGLARDTQYF. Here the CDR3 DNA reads TGTGCCAGCAGCTTGGGACTCGCCAGGGATACGCAGTATTTT.

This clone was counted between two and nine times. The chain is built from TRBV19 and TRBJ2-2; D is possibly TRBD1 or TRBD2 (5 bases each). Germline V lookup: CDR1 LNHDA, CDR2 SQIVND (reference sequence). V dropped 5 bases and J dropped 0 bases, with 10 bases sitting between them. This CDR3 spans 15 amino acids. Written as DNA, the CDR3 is TGTGCCAGTAGTTCCGGGACGGCGAACACCGGGGAGCTGTTTTTT. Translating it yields CASSSGTANTGELFF. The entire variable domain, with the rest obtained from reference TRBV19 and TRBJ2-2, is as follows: DGGITQSPKYLFRKEGQNVTLSCEQNLNHDAMYWYRQDPGQGLRLIYYSQIVNDFQKGDIAEGYSVSREKKESFPLTVTSAQKNPTAFYLCASSSGTANTGELFFGEGSRLTVL.

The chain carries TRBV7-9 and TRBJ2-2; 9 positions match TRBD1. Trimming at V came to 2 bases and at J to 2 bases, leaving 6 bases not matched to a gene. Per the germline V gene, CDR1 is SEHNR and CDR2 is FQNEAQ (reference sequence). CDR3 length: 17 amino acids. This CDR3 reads CASSLPGQGTNTGELFF. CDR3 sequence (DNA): TGTGCCAGCAGCTTACCAGGACAGGGGACAAACACCGGGGAGCTGTTTTTT.

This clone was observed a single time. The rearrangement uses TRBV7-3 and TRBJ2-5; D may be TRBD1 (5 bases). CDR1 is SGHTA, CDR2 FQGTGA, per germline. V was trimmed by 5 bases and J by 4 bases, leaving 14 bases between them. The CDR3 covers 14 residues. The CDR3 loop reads CASSLSGPGETQYF. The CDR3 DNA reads TGTGCCAGCAGCCTATCAGGGCCGGGAGAGACCCAGTACTTC.

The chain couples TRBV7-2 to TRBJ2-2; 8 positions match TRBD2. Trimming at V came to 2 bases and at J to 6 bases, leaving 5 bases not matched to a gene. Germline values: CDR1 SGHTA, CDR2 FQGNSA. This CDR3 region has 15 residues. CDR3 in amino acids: CASSLTGGVPGELFF. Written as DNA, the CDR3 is TGTGCCAGCAGCTTAACGGGGGGGGTACCCGGGGAGCTGTTTTTT.

The DNA of the CDR3 is TGTGCCAGCAGCCAAGGGGGGCTAGCGGCCTACAATGAGCAGTTCTTC. Protein: CASSQGGLAAYNEQFF. The chain has TRBV4-2 and TRBJ2-1; D possibly corresponds to TRBD2 (7 bases). Germline lookup yields CDR1 LGHNA and CDR2 YNFKEQ. With 1 base removed from V and 2 bases from J, the gap between germline ends came to 12 bases. This CDR3 region has 16 residues.

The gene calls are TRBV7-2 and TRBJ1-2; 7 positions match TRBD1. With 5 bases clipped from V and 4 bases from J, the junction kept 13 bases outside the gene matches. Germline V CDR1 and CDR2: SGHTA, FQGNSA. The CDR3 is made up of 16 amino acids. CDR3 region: CASSPRPGTAPYGYTF. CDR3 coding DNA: TGTGCCAGCAGCCCAAGACCGGGGACAGCTCCCTATGGCTACACCTTC. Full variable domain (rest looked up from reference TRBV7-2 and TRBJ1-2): GAGVSQSPSNKVTEKGKDVELRCDPISGHTALYWYRQSLGQGLEFLIYFQGNSAPDKSGLPSDRFSAERTGGSVSTLTIQRTQQEDSAVYLCASSPRPGTAPYGYTFGSGTRLTVV.

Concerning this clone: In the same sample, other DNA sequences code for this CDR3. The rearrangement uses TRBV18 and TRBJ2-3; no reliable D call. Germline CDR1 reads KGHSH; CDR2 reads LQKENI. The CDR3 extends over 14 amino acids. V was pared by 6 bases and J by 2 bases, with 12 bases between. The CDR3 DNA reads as TGTGCCAGCTCCCCTGGGTCTTCCACAGATACGCAGTATTTT. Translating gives CASSPGSSTDTQYF.

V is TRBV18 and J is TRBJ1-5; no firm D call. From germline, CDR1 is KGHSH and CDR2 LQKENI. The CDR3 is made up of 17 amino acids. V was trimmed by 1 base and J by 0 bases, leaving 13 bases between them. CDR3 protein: CASSPRVADVSNQPQHF. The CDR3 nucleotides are TGTGCCAGCTCACCACGGGTGGCAGATGTTAGCAATCAGCCCCAGCATTTT.

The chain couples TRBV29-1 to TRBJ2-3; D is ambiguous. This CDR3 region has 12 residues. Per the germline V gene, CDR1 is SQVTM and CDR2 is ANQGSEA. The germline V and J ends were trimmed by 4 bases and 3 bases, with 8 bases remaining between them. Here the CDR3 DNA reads TGCAGCGTTGCCAGAGAAACAGATACGCAGTATTTT. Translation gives CSVARETDTQYF.

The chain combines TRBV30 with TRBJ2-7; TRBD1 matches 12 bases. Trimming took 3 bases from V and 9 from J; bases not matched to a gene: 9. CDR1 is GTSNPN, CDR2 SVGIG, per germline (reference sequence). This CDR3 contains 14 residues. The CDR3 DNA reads TGTGCCTGGAGGGGGGGGACAGGGGGCATGGGGCAGTACTTC. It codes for CAWRGGTGGMGQYF. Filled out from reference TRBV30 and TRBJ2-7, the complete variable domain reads SQTIHQWPATLVQPVGSPLSLECTVEGTSNPNLYWYRQAAGRGLQLLFYSVGIGQISSEVPQNLSASRPQDRQFILSSKKLLLSDSGFYLCAWRGGTGGMGQYFGPGTRLTVT.

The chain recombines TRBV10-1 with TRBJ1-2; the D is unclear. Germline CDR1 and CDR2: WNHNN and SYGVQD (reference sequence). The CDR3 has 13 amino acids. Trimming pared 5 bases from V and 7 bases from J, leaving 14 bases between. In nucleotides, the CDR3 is TGCGCCAGCAGTCCAGGTCGTCTTGGTGGCTACACCTTC. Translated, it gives CASSPGRLGGYTF.

The CDR3 DNA sequence: TGTGCCAGCAGTGAAGGTGACAGGGGGCACTTGCCCCAGCATTTT. Translation gives CASSEGDRGHLPQHF. The V call is TRBV6-1, the J call TRBJ1-5, with 10 bases lining up with TRBD1. The CDR3 is 15 residues long. Germline V gene lookup returns CDR1 MNHNS and CDR2 SASEGT. V shed 1 base, J shed 9 bases, and the junction held 6 bases outside the gene matches.

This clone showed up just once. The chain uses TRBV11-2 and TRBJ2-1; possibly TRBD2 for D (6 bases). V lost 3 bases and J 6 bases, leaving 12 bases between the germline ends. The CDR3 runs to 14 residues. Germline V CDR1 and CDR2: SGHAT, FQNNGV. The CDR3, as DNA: TGTGCCAGCAGCTTCAGAGCGGGCCCCAATGAGCAGTTCTTC. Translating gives CASSFRAGPNEQFF.

CDR3 nucleotide sequence: TGCGCCAGCAGCCAAGATGTGGCGGGGGGATACAATGAGCAGTTCTTC. Its protein product is CASSQDVAGGYNEQFF. This chain uses TRBV4-1 with TRBJ2-1; 8 bases align to TRBD2. The CDR3 consists of 16 residues. Germline values: CDR1 MGHRA, CDR2 YSYEKL. J gave up 4 bases and V 0 bases, and 5 bases lay outside the gene matches.

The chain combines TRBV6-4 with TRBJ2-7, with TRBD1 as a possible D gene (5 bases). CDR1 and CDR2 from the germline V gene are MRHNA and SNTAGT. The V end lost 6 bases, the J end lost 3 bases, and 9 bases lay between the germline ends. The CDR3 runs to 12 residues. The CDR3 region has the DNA TGTGCCAGCAGGTTGACAGACTACGAGCAGTACTTC. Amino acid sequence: CASRLTDYEQYF.

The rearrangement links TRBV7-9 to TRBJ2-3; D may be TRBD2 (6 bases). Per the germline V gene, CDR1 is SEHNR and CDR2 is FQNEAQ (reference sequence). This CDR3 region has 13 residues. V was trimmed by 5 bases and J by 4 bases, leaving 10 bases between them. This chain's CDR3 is CASSRLVADTQYF. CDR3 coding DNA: TGTGCCAGCAGCCGACTAGTCGCAGATACGCAGTATTTT.

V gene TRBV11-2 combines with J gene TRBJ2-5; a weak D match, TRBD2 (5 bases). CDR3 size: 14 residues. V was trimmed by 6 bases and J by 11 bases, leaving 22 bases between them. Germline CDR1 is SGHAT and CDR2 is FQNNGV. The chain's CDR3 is CASRERGTVREQYF. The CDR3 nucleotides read TGTGCCAGCAGAGAACGGGGTACGGTGAGGGAGCAGTACTTC.

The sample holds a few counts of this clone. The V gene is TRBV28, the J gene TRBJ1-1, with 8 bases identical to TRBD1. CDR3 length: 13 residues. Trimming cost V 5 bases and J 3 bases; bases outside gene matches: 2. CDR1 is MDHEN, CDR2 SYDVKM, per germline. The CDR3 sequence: CASSTGGDTEAFF. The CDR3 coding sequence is TGTGCCAGCAGTACAGGGGGAGACACTGAAGCTTTCTTT.

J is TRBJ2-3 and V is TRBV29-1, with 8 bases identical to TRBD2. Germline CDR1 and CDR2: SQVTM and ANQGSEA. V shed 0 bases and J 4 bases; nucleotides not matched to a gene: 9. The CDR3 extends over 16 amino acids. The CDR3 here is CSVEERTGGLADTQYF. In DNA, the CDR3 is TGCAGCGTTGAAGAAAGAACGGGGGGGCTGGCAGATACGCAGTATTTT.

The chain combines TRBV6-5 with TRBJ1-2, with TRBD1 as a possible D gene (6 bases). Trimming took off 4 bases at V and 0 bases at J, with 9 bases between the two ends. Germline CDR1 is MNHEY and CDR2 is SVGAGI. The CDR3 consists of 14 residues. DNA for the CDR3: TGTGCCAGCAGTTCCGGGACAACTAACTATGGCTACACCTTC. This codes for CASSSGTTNYGYTF.

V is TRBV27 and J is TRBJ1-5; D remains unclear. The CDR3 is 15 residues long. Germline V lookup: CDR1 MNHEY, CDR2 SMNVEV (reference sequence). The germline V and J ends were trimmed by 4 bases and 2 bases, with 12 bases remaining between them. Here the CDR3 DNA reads TGTGCCAGCAGTTCCCTTGGGAAGGGCAATCAGCCCCAGCATTTT. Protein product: CASSSLGKGNQPQHF.

CDR3 sequence (DNA): TGTGCCAGCAGCTTAGACCCGGGACAGGTGGCGCAGTATTTT. Its protein is CASSLDPGQVAQYF. This rearrangement joins TRBV11-3 to TRBJ2-3, with 8 bases identical to TRBD1. The germline gives CDR1 SGHNT, CDR2 YENEEA. There are 14 residues in the CDR3. The ends lost 0 bases at V and 10 bases at J; junction bases unmatched: 6.

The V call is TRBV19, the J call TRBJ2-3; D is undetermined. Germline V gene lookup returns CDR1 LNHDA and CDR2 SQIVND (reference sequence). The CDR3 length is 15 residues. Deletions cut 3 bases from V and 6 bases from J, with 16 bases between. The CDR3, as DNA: TGTGCCAGTAGTATTAGAGGAGTCACCGCGGATACGCAGTATTTT. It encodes CASSIRGVTADTQYF.

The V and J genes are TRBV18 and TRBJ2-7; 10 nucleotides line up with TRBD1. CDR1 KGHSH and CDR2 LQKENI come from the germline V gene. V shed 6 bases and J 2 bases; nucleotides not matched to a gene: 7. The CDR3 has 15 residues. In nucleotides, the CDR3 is TGTGCCAGCTCCCCCGGGACAGGGGTTGCCTACGAGCAGTACTTC. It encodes CASSPGTGVAYEQYF.

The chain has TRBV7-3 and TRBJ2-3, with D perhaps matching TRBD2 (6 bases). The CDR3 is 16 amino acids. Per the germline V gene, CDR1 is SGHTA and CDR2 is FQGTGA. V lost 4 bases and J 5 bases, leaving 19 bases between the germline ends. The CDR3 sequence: CASSSRDAGSGDTQYF. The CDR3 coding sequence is TGTGCCAGCAGCTCGCGGGACGCCGGCTCGGGAGATACGCAGTATTTT.

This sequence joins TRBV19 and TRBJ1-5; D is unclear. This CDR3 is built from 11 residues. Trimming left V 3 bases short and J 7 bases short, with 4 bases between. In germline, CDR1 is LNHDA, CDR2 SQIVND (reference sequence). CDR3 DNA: TGTGCCAGTAGTATGCGCCAGCCCCAGCATTTT. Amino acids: CASSMRQPQHF.